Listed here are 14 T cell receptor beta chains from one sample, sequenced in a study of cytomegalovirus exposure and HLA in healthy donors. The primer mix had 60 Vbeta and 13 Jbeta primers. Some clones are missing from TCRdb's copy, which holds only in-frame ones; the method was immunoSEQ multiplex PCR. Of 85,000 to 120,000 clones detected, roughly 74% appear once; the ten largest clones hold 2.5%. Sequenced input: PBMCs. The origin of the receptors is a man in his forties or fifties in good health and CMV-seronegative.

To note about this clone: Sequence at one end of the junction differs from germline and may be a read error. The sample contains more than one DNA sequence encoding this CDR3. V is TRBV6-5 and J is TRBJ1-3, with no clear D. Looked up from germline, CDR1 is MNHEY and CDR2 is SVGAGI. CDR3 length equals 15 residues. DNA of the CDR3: TGTGCTAGCAGTCTCCAGACGGGGTTAGGAAACACCATATATTTT. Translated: CASSLQTGLGNTIYF.

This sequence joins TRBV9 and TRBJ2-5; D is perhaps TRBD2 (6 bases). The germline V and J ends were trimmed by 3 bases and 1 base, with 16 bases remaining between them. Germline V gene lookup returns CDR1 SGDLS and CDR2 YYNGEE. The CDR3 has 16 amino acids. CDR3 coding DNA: TGTGCCAGCAGCGGGAGCCCTCACGGGGGCCAAGAGACCCAGTACTTC. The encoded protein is CASSGSPHGGQETQYF.

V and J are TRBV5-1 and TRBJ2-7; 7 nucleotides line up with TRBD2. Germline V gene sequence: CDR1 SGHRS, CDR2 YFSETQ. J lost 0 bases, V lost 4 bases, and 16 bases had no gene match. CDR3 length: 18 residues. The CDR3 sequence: CASSLPRPGSGDSYEQYF. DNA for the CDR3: TGCGCCAGCAGCCTTCCTCGCCCGGGCAGCGGGGACTCCTACGAGCAGTACTTC.

The CDR3 DNA reads TGCGCCAGCAGTGAGTCGGAGGCTGCAACTAATGAAAAACTGTTTTTT. It specifies CASSESEAATNEKLFF. The V call is TRBV10-2, the J call TRBJ1-4; D is undetermined. The V end was cut by 0 bases, the J end by 0 bases, with 8 bases between. Germline CDR1 reads WSHSY; CDR2 reads SAAADI. The CDR3 spans 16 residues.

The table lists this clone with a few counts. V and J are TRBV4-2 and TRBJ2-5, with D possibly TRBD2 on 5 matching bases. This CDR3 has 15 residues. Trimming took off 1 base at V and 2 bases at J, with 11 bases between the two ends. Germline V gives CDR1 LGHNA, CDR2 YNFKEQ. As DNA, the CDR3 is TGTGCCAGCAGCCAAGGGGCCGGGGAACAAGAGACCCAGTACTTC. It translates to CASSQGAGEQETQYF.

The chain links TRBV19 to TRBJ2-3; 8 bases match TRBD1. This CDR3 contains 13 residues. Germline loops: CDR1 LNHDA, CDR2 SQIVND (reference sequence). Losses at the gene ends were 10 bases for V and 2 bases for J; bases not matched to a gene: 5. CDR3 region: CATLDRATDTQYF. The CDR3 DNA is TGTGCCACCCTGGACAGGGCCACAGATACGCAGTATTTT.

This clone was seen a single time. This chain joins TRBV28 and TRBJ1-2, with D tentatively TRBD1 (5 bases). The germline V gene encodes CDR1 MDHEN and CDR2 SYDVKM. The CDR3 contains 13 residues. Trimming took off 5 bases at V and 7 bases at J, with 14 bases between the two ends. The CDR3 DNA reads TGTGCCAGCAGTGTCCCGGGGGTAGGTGGCTACACCTTC. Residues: CASSVPGVGGYTF.

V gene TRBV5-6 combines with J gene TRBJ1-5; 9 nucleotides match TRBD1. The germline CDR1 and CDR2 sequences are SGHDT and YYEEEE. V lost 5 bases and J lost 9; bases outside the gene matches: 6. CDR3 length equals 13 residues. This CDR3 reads CASSNDRGRPQHF. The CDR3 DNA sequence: TGTGCCAGCAGTAACGACAGGGGGAGGCCCCAGCATTTT.

CDR3: CASLGEGINSPLHF. The DNA of the CDR3 is TGTGCCAGCCTCGGGGAAGGGATCAATTCACCCCTCCACTTT. The V call is TRBV6-6, the J call TRBJ1-6; D gene uncertain. Between the trimmed V and J ends, which lost 8 bases and 7 bases, there was a span of 15 bases. CDR1 is MNHNY and CDR2 is SVGAGI in the germline V gene (reference sequence). The CDR3 has 14 residues.

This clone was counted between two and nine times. The CDR3 is CASSQGTGISYEQYF. The CDR3 nucleotides are TGTGCCAGCAGCCAGGGGACAGGGATCTCCTACGAGCAGTACTTC. The genes are TRBV14 and TRBJ2-7, with 9 bases matching TRBD1. The CDR3 consists of 15 residues. V lost 3 bases and J lost 0; bases outside the gene matches: 3. The germline CDR1 and CDR2 sequences are SGHDN and FVKESK.

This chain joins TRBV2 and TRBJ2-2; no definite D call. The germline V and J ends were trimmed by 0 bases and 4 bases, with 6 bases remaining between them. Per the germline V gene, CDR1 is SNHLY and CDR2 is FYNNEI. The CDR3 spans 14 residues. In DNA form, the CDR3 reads TGTGCCAGCAGTGAAGCCCGAGGCACCGGGGAGCTGTTTTTT. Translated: CASSEARGTGELFF.

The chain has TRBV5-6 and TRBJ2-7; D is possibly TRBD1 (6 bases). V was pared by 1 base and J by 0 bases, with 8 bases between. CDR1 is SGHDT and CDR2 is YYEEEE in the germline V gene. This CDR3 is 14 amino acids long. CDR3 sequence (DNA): TGTGCCAGCAGCTTGCTACAGGGCTCCTACGAGCAGTACTTC. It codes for CASSLLQGSYEQYF. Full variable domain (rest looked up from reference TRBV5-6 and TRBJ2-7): DAGVTQSPTHLIKTRGQQVTLRCSPKSGHDTVSWYQQALGQGPQFIFQYYEEEERQRGNFPDRFSGHQFPNYSSELNVNALLLGDSALYLCASSLLQGSYEQYFGPGTRLTVT.

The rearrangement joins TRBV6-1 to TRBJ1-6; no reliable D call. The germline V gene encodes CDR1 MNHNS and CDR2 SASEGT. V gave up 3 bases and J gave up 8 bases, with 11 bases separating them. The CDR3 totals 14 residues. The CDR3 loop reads CASSEVSAYSPLHF. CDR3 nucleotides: TGTGCCAGCAGTGAGGTCAGCGCCTATTCACCCCTCCACTTT.

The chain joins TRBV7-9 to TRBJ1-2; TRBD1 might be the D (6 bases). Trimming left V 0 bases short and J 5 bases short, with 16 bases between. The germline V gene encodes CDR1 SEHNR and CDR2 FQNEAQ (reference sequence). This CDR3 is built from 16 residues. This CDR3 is CASSLARGAEVYGYTF. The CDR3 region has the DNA TGTGCCAGCAGCTTAGCTCGGGGGGCGGAAGTATATGGCTACACCTTC.